Listed here is a single TCR beta chain. Antigen: not known. The sample comes from a study of CD8+ T cells in alopecia areata. For the study at large: Each of the treated patients was given oral tofacitinib, 5 to 10 mg twice daily, for moderate-to-severe alopecia areata.

Once RNA had been extracted, it was reverse transcribed into cDNA to act as the sequencing template. The assay was immunoSEQ multiplex PCR, and TCRdb's table has in-frame clones only and misses some. This sample has 110,000 or so clones; about three fifths occur once, and the top ten carry just under 30%. Stated treatment: oral pan-JAK inhibitor, 5-10 mg twice daily. Study-wide findings and caveats: Besides other cells, scalp samples also yield sequences of resident alphabeta T cells from normal skin. While tofacitinib was given, many expanded lesional clones persisted in scalp and blood.

This specimen was CD8+ T cells sorted from blood, taken at week 4, from a patient treated with tofacitinib. The sequence derives from a human donor with alopecia areata.

The CDR3 sequence is CAWRDSTNTGELFF. The CDR3 nucleotides are TGTGCCTGGAGGGACAGCACGAACACCGGGGAGCTGTTTTTT. The chain links TRBV30 to TRBJ2-2, with D tentatively TRBD1 (6 bases). Germline V gene lookup returns CDR1 GTSNPN and CDR2 SVGIG (reference sequence). V lost 3 bases, J lost 0 bases, and 8 bases lay in between. This CDR3 region has 14 residues.